The 26 T cell receptor beta chains given below trace back to one sample, sequenced in a study of patients and donors after allogeneic stem cell transplantation. TCRdb called the RT-PCR reads again in MiXCR, with one record for every CDR3 protein. In the table there are about 960,000 distinct CDR3 sequences, roughly 18% of which are singletons. The sample was blood, either unsorted or a sorted T cell fraction (not recorded which). These receptors all come from a human donor who was either an allogeneic HSCT recipient or a stem cell or donor lymphocyte infusion donor (not recorded which). It is not recorded whose cells these are; they may come from a transplant donor.

CDR3 region: CAWHRITAEAFF. DNA of the CDR3: TGTGCCTGGCACAGGATAACGGCTGAAGCTTTCTTT. The J gene is TRBJ1-1, the V gene TRBV30; D might be TRBD1 (5 bases). Between the trimmed V and J ends, which lost 5 bases and 6 bases, there was a span of 13 bases. This CDR3 has 12 residues. Germline loops: CDR1 GTSNPN, CDR2 SVGIG (reference sequence).

J is TRBJ2-1 and V is TRBV3-1; 9 nucleotides match TRBD1. V lost 4 bases, J lost 6 bases, and 7 bases stayed unmatched. The CDR3 spans 15 residues. Germline V gene data show CDR1 as LGHDT and CDR2 as YNNKEL (reference sequence). The CDR3 is CASSPGTGWANEQFF. CDR3 DNA: TGTGCCAGCAGCCCCGGGACAGGGTGGGCCAATGAGCAGTTCTTC.

The chain recombines TRBV4-2 with TRBJ2-1; 12 bases are shared with TRBD2. The CDR3 length is 18 residues. The V gene's germline CDR1 is LGHNA and CDR2 YNFKEQ. The trim removed 0 bases at V and 5 bases at J, leaving 8 bases unmatched. CDR3: CASSQDLASGGVNNEQFF. The CDR3 nucleotides are TGTGCCAGCAGCCAAGATTTGGCTAGCGGGGGGGTTAACAATGAGCAGTTCTTC.

Ten or more counts support this clonotype. The chain joins TRBV12-3 or TRBV12-4 to TRBJ1-6; D not certain. The CDR3 runs 15 residues. The V gene lost 2 bases and the J gene lost 0 bases, with 5 bases spanning the gap. The CDR3 DNA reads TGTGCCAGCAGTTTAACCATCTCCTATAATTCACCCCTCCACTTT. It is translated as CASSLTISYNSPLHF.

This sequence joins TRBV5-6 and TRBJ2-2; 7 bases agree with TRBD1. The germline V gene encodes CDR1 SGHDT and CDR2 YYEEEE. The CDR3 runs to 16 residues. Trimming cost V 1 base and J 6 bases; bases outside gene matches: 9. CDR3 sequence (DNA): TGTGCCAGCAGCTTGCCCCGGGACAGCCAGGCCGGGGAGCTGTTTTTT. This translates into CASSLPRDSQAGELFF.

The V and J genes are TRBV27 and TRBJ2-1; a weak D match, TRBD1 (6 bases). The germline V gene has CDR1 MNHEY and CDR2 SMNVEV (reference sequence). This CDR3 is 19 amino acids long. Trimming removed 6 bases from V and 0 bases from J, with 24 bases in between. The CDR3: CASSPRATRGLSSYNEQFF. The CDR3 DNA reads as TGTGCCAGCAGCCCGCGGGCCACTAGGGGGTTGAGCTCCTACAATGAGCAGTTCTTC.

The sample holds a few counts of this clonotype. V usage is TRBV29-1 and J usage is TRBJ1-1; D not resolved. CDR3 size: 13 residues. Germline V gene sequence: CDR1 SQVTM, CDR2 ANQGSEA. Deletions cut 5 bases from V and 0 bases from J, with 10 bases between. CDR3 sequence reads: CSVIGQMNTEAFF. Here the CDR3 DNA reads TGCAGCGTTATCGGCCAGATGAACACTGAAGCTTTCTTT.

This clonotype was seen a few times. CDR3 sequence (DNA): TGCAGCGTTAGGGGGTCTGAAGCTTTCTTT. Protein: CSVRGSEAFF. The chain joins TRBV29-1 to TRBJ1-1; D is perhaps TRBD1 (6 bases). V lost 5 bases and J lost 6, with 7 bases in between. CDR1 and CDR2 (germline): SQVTM, ANQGSEA. The CDR3 totals 10 residues.

There are many counts of this clonotype. The chain is built from TRBV18 and TRBJ1-5; 9 nucleotides line up with TRBD1. The CDR3 totals 13 residues. Germline lookup yields CDR1 KGHSH and CDR2 LQKENI. The J segment lost 6 bases and the V segment lost 8 bases, leaving 5 bases of the junction unmatched. CDR3 coding DNA: TGTGCCAGCAGCCCGGACAGGGGTCAGCCCCAGCATTTT. It encodes CASSPDRGQPQHF.

V usage is TRBV29-1 and J usage is TRBJ1-2, with 8 nucleotides matching TRBD1. CDR1 is SQVTM, CDR2 ANQGSEA, per germline. Trimming at V came to 1 base and at J to 2 bases, leaving 3 bases not matched to a gene. This CDR3 is 14 amino acids long. CDR3 loop: CSVEGTGRNYGYTF. In DNA form, the CDR3 reads TGCAGCGTTGAAGGGACAGGGAGAAACTATGGCTACACCTTC.

This clonotype was seen a handful of times. The chain is built from TRBV28 and TRBJ2-1; no reliable D call. Germline V CDR1 and CDR2: MDHEN, SYDVKM. V gave up 2 bases and J gave up 5 bases, with 16 bases separating them. This CDR3 spans 16 amino acids. The CDR3 is CASSLPRTRGDNEQFF. The CDR3 coding sequence is TGTGCCAGCAGTTTACCCAGGACCCGCGGCGACAATGAGCAGTTCTTC.

The chain links TRBV3-1 to TRBJ1-6; maybe TRBD1 (5 bases). V was pared by 3 bases and J by 5 bases, with 11 bases between. Per germline, CDR1 LGHDT and CDR2 YNNKEL (reference sequence). The CDR3 consists of 15 residues. CDR3 coding DNA: TGTGCCAGCAGCCAGGTAGCAGGGAATAATTCACCCCTCCACTTT. Translated, it gives CASSQVAGNNSPLHF.

This chain links TRBV19 with TRBJ2-4; weak D call: TRBD2 (6 bases). The CDR3 extends over 11 amino acids. The germline V gene has CDR1 LNHDA and CDR2 SQIVND (reference sequence). The V end was cut by 10 bases, the J end by 7 bases, with 11 bases between. CDR3 in amino acids: CATPLANIQYF. The CDR3 nucleotides are TGTGCCACCCCTCTAGCGAACATTCAGTACTTC.

This clonotype was detected a few times. The rearrangement uses TRBV12-3 or TRBV12-4 and TRBJ2-5, with a possible D match to TRBD1 (5 bases). The CDR3 runs 16 residues. The V gene lost 6 bases and the J gene lost 3 bases, with 20 bases spanning the gap. The CDR3 DNA sequence: TGTGCCAGCAGCCTGACTCCCCAGGGTGACGAAGAGACCCAGTACTTC. The encoded protein is CASSLTPQGDEETQYF.

This chain uses TRBV5-5 with TRBJ2-2; TRBD1 or TRBD2 may be the D gene (5 bases each). The V gene lost 10 bases and the J gene lost 4 bases, with 20 bases spanning the gap. This CDR3 contains 15 residues. Per the germline V gene, CDR1 is SGHKS and CDR2 is YYEKEE (reference sequence). CDR3 sequence reads: CAANRDPRSTGELFF. The DNA of the CDR3 is TGTGCCGCTAACCGGGACCCTAGGTCCACCGGGGAGCTGTTTTTT.

Regarding this clonotype: A much larger clone lies one base from this, so it may be a read error. The chain joins TRBV5-1 to TRBJ1-1; no firm D call. V was pared by 0 bases and J by 0 bases, with 6 bases between. From germline, CDR1 is SGHRS and CDR2 YFSETQ. This CDR3 contains 14 residues. The CDR3 nucleotides read TGCGCCAGCAGCTTGGTACAGTTGAACACTGAAGCTTTCTTT. Translated: CASSLVQLNTEAFF.

The chain is built from TRBV5-1 and TRBJ2-5; 10 bases are shared with TRBD2. The CDR3 totals 15 residues. Trimming at V came to 5 bases and at J to 0 bases, leaving 4 bases not matched to a gene. Germline lookup yields CDR1 SGHRS and CDR2 YFSETQ. CDR3 DNA: TGCGCCAGCAGACTACTAGCGGGGTACCAAGAGACCCAGTACTTC. This sequence encodes CASRLLAGYQETQYF.

The rearrangement joins TRBV12-3 or TRBV12-4 to TRBJ1-2; D not certain. The V end was cut by 7 bases, the J end by 4 bases, with 13 bases between. The CDR3 spans 13 residues. The CDR3 here is CASTLRGSYGYTF. The CDR3 coding sequence is TGTGCCAGCACTCTTCGCGGGTCCTATGGCTACACCTTC.

Many counts were recorded for this clonotype. This chain uses TRBV12-3 or TRBV12-4 with TRBJ2-7; 7 nucleotides agree with TRBD2. The CDR3 extends over 12 amino acids. V lost 4 bases, J lost 9 bases, and 6 bases stayed unmatched. In nucleotides, the CDR3 is TGTGCCAGCAGTTGGGGGAGGGCCGGGCAGTACTTC. This codes for CASSWGRAGQYF.

V and J are TRBV5-1 and TRBJ2-5; 8 bases line up with TRBD1. The V gene end was trimmed by 1 base and the J gene end by 7 bases; junction bases not matched to a gene: 12. The germline gives CDR1 SGHRS, CDR2 YFSETQ. This CDR3 is 16 amino acids long. The CDR3 spells CASSLQGQGASGTQYF. Here the CDR3 DNA reads TGCGCCAGCAGCTTGCAAGGCCAGGGGGCGTCTGGGACCCAGTACTTC.

The chain is built from TRBV5-1 and TRBJ2-1; 8 nucleotides align to TRBD1. Trimming cost V 0 bases and J 5 bases; bases outside gene matches: 4. Germline lookup yields CDR1 SGHRS and CDR2 YFSETQ. This CDR3 is built from 15 residues. CDR3 in DNA: TGCGCCAGCAGCTTGGTGGGACAGGCCCACAATGAGCAGTTCTTC. It specifies CASSLVGQAHNEQFF.

The V and J genes are TRBV15 and TRBJ1-3; TRBD1 aligns across 7 bases. Germline values: CDR1 LNHNV, CDR2 YYDKDF (reference sequence). This CDR3 spans 16 amino acids. The J segment lost 6 bases and the V segment lost 0 bases, leaving 8 bases of the junction unmatched. The chain's CDR3 is CATSRDHDRVANTIYF. The CDR3 DNA follows: TGTGCCACCAGCAGAGATCACGACAGGGTAGCAAACACCATATATTTT.

The rearrangement links TRBV6-1 to TRBJ1-5; no definite D call. CDR3 length: 14 residues. V lost 3 bases to trimming and J lost 2 bases, with 8 bases between them. Looked up from germline, CDR1 is MNHNS and CDR2 is SASEGT. CDR3 in amino acids: CASSERRGNQPQHF. The CDR3 DNA reads as TGTGCCAGCAGTGAGAGACGGGGCAATCAGCCCCAGCATTTT.

Of note for this clonotype: One end of the junction does not line up with germline, which may come from a read error. The rearrangement joins TRBV4-1 to TRBJ2-5; D call uncertain. CDR3 size: 14 residues. In germline, CDR1 is MGHRA, CDR2 YSYEKL. Here the CDR3 DNA reads TGCGCCAGCAGCCAAGTACGGCTCCAAGAGACCCAGTGCTTC. This translates into CASSQVRLQETQCF.

This clonotype showed up just a few times. The rearrangement joins TRBV20-1 to TRBJ2-7; 10 bases align to TRBD1. This CDR3 has 15 amino acids. V was pared by 0 bases and J by 3 bases, with 5 bases of the junction left unmatched. Germline loops: CDR1 DFQATT, CDR2 SNEGSKA (reference sequence). Here the CDR3 reads CSARDLGTGVYEQYF. The DNA for the CDR3 is TGCAGTGCTAGAGATCTCGGGACAGGGGTCTACGAGCAGTACTTC.

J is TRBJ2-3 and V is TRBV24-1; D is unresolved. V gave up 3 bases and J gave up 0 bases, with 9 bases separating them. This CDR3 is built from 15 residues. Germline CDR1 KGHDR, CDR2 SFDVKD. CDR3 amino acids: CATSDPRVSTDTQYF. CDR3 sequence (DNA): TGTGCCACCAGTGATCCAAGGGTTAGCACAGATACGCAGTATTTT.